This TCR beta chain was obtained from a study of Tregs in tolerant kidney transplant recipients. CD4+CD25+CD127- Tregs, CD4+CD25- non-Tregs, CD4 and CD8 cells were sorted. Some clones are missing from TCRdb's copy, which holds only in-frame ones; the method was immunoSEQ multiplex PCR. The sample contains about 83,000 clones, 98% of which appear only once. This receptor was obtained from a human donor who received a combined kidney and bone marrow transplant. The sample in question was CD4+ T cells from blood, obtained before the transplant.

The CDR3 DNA is TGTGCCAGCTCAGTCATCACTAGCGGGAGGAGGACTACAGATACGCAGTATTTT. This gives the protein CASSVITSGRRTTDTQYF. The V call is TRBV18, the J call TRBJ2-3, with 12 positions matching TRBD2. CDR3 length equals 18 residues. CDR1 and CDR2 from the germline V gene are KGHSH and LQKENI. The junction had 12 bases not matched to a gene; V was cut back by 5 bases and J by 3 bases.